This entry features one T cell receptor beta chain sequence. Its specificity is not known. Only in-frame clones appear in the TCRdb table, and some are missing; sequencing was by immunoSEQ multiplex PCR. The data show 950,000 to 1,100,000 clones, 70% to 80% seen once. This entry is derived from a study of shared clonotypes between healthy human individuals. About the study: A donor's plate count was three for CD4 naive and three for CD4 memory; CD8 naive had two and CD8 memory one.

CDR1 is MDHEN and CDR2 is SYDVKM in the germline V gene. This CDR3 contains 14 residues. The V and J ends lost 2 bases and 3 bases respectively, with 8 bases between them. The study, taken as a whole, reports: All-four-donor shared clonotypes had higher generation probabilities than non-shared clonotypes did.

The receptor comes from a man in his late teens or twenties in good health. Some clones in this sample may be carry-over from other donors' samples. Sequencing was done on a sample of memory CD4+ T cells from PBMCs. Subset meaning: CD45RA-negative fraction. The chain links TRBV28 to TRBJ1-5, with a possible D match to TRBD1 (5 bases). The chain's CDR3 is CASSLVRANQPQHF. CDR3 sequence (DNA): TGTGCCAGCAGTTTAGTCAGGGCCAATCAGCCCCAGCATTTT.